These T cell receptor beta chains were read from a single sample in a study of shared clonotypes between healthy human individuals. Data came from immunoSEQ multiplex PCR; TCRdb stores just in-frame clones and leaves some out. This table has about 2 million clones, roughly 94% appearing once. The specimen sequenced was naive CD4+ T cells sorted from blood. All receptors derive from a young man in good health. CDR3s include the opening cysteine and the closing phenylalanine or tryptophan. The order of the fields is J gene, clone size, V gene, D gene, CDR3 protein, CDR3 DNA. A D gene is named only where the DNA matches it firmly. Some rows mark clone size as missing; the rest say once, few, many or name a class of expanded clone.

>TRBJ1-2|-|TRBV28|-
CASSQIKGSGYGYTF
TGTGCCAGCAGCCAAATAAAGGGGTCGGGCTATGGCTACACCTTC
>TRBJ2-2|-|TRBV18|TRBD2
CASSLEGRANTGELFF
TGTGCCAGCTCACTTGAAGGGAGGGCGAACACCGGGGAGCTGTTTTTT
>TRBJ1-6|few|TRBV5-1|-
CASSLVGGSPLHF
TGCGCCAGCAGCTTGGTGGGGGGCTCACCCCTCCACTTT
>TRBJ1-5|-|TRBV28|-
CASSLQGLWEPQHF
TGTGCCAGCAGTCTACAGGGTCTTTGGGAGCCCCAGCATTTT
>TRBJ2-7|-|TRBV6-5|-
CASSYGTGFYEQYF
TGTGCCAGCAGTTATGGGACTGGATTTTACGAGCAGTACTTC
>TRBJ2-2|once|TRBV6-5|TRBD1
CASSIDRGNTGELFF
TGTGCCAGCAGTATTGACAGGGGAAACACCGGGGAGCTGTTTTTT
>TRBJ2-7|-|TRBV27|TRBD1
CASSLGQGLVPYEQYF
TGTGCCAGCAGTCTCGGACAGGGGTTAGTCCCCTACGAGCAGTACTTC
>TRBJ2-7|-|TRBV7-9|TRBD1
CASDSGTVYEQYF
TGTGCCAGCGACTCCGGGACAGTCTACGAGCAGTACTTC
>TRBJ1-2|-|TRBV11-1|-
CASSLGQKYGYTF
TGTGCCAGCAGCTTAGGACAGAAGTATGGCTACACCTTC
>TRBJ2-1|-|TRBV27|TRBD1
CASSLRQGPPFF
TGTGCCAGCAGTTTGAGACAGGGGCCCCCCTTCTTC
>TRBJ1-2|-|TRBV19|-
CASSITGSYGYTF
TGTGCCAGTAGTATTACAGGGTCCTATGGCTACACCTTC
>TRBJ2-2|-|TRBV6-1|-
CASKLIPAGTGELFF
TGTGCCAGCAAACTTATACCAGCGGGCACCGGGGAGCTGTTTTTT
>TRBJ2-5|-|TRBV4-3|-
CASSQETGRGETQYF
TGCGCCAGCAGCCAAGAAACAGGGCGGGGAGAGACCCAGTACTTC
>TRBJ2-7|-|TRBV6-5|-
CASRAGESYLF
TGTGCCAGCAGGGCGGGTGAGAGCTACTTGTTC
>TRBJ2-7|-|TRBV5-4|-
CASSLPGLVGQYF
TGTGCCAGCAGCTTGCCCGGCTTAGTAGGGCAGTACTTC
>TRBJ1-4|-|TRBV6-5|-
CASSTGRATNEKLFF
TGTGCCAGCAGTACAGGGCGTGCAACTAATGAAAAACTGTTTTTT
>TRBJ2-1|-|TRBV11-2|-
CASSLRWGSYNEQFF
TGTGCCAGCAGCTTAAGGTGGGGCTCCTACAATGAGCAGTTCTTC